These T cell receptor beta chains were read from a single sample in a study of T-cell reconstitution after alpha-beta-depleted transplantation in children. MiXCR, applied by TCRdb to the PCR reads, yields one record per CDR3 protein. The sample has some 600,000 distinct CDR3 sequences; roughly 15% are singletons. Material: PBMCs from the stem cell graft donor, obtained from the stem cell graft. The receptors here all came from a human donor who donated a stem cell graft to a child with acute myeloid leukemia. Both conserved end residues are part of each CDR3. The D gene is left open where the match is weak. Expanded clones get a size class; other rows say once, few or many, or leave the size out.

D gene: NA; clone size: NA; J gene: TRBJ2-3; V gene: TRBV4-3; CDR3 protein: CASSQEKRGTGDTQYF; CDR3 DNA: TGCGCCAGCAGCCAAGAAAAGCGGGGGACAGGAGATACGCAGTATTTT
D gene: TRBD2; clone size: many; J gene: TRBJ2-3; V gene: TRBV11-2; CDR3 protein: CASSLFTGLALYTDTQYF; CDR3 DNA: TGTGCCAGCAGCTTGTTTACGGGACTAGCGCTTTACACAGATACGCAGTATTTT
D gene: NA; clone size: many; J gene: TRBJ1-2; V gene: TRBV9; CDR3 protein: CASSVGTAWSYGYTF; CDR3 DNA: TGTGCCAGCAGCGTAGGTACAGCCTGGAGCTATGGCTACACCTTC
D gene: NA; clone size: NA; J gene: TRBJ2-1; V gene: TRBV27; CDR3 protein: CASIPQPGNEQFF; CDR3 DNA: TGTGCCAGCATCCCTCAACCAGGCAATGAGCAGTTCTTC
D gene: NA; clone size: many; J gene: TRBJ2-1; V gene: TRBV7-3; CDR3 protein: CASSLTGVSYNEQFF; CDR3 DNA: TGTGCCAGCAGCTTAACGGGCGTGTCCTACAATGAGCAGTTCTTC
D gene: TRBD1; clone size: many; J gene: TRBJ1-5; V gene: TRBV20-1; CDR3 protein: CSASTGELNQPQHF; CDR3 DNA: TGCAGTGCGTCGACAGGGGAACTTAATCAGCCCCAGCATTTT
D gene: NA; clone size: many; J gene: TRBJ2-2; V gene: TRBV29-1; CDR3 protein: CSVAVAVGGELFF; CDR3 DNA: TGCAGCGTCGCCGTGGCGGTCGGCGGGGAGCTGTTTTTT
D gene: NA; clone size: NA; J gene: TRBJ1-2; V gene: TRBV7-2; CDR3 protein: CASSPVRAGGYTF; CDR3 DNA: TGTGCCAGCAGCCCGGTGAGGGCGGGGGGCTACACCTTC
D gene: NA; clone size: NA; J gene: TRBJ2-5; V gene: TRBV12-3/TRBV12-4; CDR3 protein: CATGDVNIETQYF; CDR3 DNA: TGTGCCACAGGTGACGTGAACATCGAGACCCAGTACTTC
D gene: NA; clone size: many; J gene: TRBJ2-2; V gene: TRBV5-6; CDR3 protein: CASSWGQNTGELFF; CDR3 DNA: TGTGCCAGCAGTTGGGGACAGAACACCGGGGAGCTGTTTTTT
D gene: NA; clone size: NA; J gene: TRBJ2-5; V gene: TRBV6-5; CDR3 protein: CASSYSGTWETQYF; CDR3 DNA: TGTGCCAGCAGTTACTCGGGGACATGGGAGACCCAGTACTTC
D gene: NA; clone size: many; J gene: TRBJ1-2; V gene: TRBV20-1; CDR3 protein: CSARVSGYGYTF; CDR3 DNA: TGCAGTGCTAGAGTGTCTGGCTATGGCTACACCTTC
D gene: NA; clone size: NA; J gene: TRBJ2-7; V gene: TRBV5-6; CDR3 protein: CASSSWTDIYEQYF; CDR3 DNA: TGTGCCAGCAGCTCATGGACAGACATCTACGAGCAGTACTTC
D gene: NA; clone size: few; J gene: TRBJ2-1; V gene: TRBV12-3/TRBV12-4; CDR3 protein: CASSFAGSQYNEQFF; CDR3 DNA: TGTGCCAGCAGTTTTGCGGGGAGCCAGTACAATGAGCAGTTCTTC
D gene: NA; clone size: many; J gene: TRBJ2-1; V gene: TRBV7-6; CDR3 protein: CASSLWGTPEWMNNEQFF; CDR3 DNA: TGTGCCAGCAGCTTATGGGGGACCCCAGAGTGGATGAACAATGAGCAGTTCTTC
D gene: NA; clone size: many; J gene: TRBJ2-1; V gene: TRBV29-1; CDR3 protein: CSVERGGTGEQFF; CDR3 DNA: TGCAGCGTTGAACGGGGCGGCACGGGGGAGCAGTTCTTC
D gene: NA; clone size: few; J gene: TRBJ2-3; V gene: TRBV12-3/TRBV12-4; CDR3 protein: CASSLGQRVDTQYF; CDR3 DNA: TGTGCCAGCAGTCTGGGTCAGAGGGTGGATACGCAGTATTTT
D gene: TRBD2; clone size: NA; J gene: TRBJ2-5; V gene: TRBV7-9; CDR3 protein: CASSSPFDGGGPETQYF; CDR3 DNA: TGTGCCAGCAGTTCCCCTTTTGACGGGGGGGGCCCAGAGACCCAGTACTTC
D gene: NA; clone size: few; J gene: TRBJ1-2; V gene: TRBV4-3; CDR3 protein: CASSQDARSPLYGYTF; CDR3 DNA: TGCGCCAGCAGCCAAGATGCCAGGTCCCCTCTCTATGGCTACACCTTC
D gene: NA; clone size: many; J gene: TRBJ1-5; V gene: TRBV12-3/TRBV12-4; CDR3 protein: CASSLAQAQPQHF; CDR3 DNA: TGTGCCAGCAGTTTAGCTCAGGCCCAGCCCCAGCATTTT
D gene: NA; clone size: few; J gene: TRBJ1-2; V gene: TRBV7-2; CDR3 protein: CASSLAERQSGYTF; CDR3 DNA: TGTGCCAGCAGCTTAGCGGAGAGACAGTCTGGCTACACCTTC
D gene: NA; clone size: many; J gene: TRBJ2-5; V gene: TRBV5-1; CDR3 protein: CASSLEAWETQYF; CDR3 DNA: TGCGCCAGCAGCTTGGAGGCTTGGGAGACCCAGTACTTC
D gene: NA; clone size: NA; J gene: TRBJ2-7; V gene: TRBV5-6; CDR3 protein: CASSLPRTNKQYF; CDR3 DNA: TGTGCCAGCAGCTTACCCCGTACGAATAAGCAGTACTTC
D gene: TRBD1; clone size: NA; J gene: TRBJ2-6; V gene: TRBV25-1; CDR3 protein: CASSVINLDREFSGANVLTF; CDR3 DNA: TGTGCCAGCAGTGTGATCAACCTGGACAGGGAATTCTCTGGGGCCAACGTCCTGACTTTC
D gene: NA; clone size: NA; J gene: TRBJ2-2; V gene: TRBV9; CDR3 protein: CASSVGHGANGELFF; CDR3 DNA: TGTGCCAGCAGCGTAGGTCACGGGGCAAACGGGGAGCTGTTTTTT
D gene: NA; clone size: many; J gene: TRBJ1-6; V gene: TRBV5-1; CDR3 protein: CASSLNIANSPLHF; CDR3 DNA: TGCGCCAGCAGCTTGAACATAGCTAATTCACCCCTCCACTTT
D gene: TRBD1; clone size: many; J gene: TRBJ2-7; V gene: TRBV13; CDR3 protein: CASSPGDRGQYEQYF; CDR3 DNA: TGTGCCAGCAGCCCCGGGGACAGGGGGCAGTACGAGCAGTACTTC
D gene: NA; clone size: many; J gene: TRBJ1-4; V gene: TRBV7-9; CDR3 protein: CASSLAGTATNEKLFF; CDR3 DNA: TGTGCCAGCAGCTTAGCAGGGACTGCAACTAATGAAAAACTGTTTTTT
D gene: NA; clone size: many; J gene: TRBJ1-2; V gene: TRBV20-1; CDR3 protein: CSASEGGAYYGYTF; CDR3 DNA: TGCAGTGCTAGCGAGGGGGGCGCGTACTATGGCTACACCTTC
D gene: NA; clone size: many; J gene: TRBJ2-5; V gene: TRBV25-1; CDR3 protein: CASSEGQETQYF; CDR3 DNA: TGTGCCAGCAGTGAGGGGCAAGAGACCCAGTACTTC
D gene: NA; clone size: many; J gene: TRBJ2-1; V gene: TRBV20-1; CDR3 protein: CSARDPGRSSYNEQFF; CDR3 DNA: TGCAGTGCTAGAGATCCCGGAAGGAGCTCCTACAATGAGCAGTTCTTC
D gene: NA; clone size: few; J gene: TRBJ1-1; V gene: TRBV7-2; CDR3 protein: CASRRGGMAMNTEAFF; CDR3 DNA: TGTGCCAGCAGAAGGGGCGGGATGGCTATGAACACTGAAGCTTTCTTT
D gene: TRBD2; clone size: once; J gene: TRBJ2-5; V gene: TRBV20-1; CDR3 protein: CCARDLGGGAYETQYF; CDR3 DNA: TGCTGTGCTAGAGATCTTGGCGGGGGGGCCTATGAGACCCAGTACTTC
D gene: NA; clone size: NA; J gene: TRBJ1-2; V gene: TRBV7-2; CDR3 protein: CASSSRTYGYTF; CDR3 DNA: TGTGCCAGCAGCTCTCGGACCTATGGCTACACCTTC
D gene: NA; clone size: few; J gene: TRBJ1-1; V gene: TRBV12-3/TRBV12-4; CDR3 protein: CASSPPPVGNTEAFF; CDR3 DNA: TGTGCCAGCAGTCCACCACCGGTGGGGAACACTGAAGCTTTCTTT
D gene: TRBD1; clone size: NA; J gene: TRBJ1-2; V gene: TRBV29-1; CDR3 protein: CSVVREGARGYTF; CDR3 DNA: TGCAGCGTTGTAAGGGAGGGGGCACGTGGCTACACCTTC
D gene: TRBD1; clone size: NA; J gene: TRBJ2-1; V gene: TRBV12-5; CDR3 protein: CASGPPGTGYTRDNEQFF; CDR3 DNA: TGTGCTAGTGGTCCCCCGGGGACAGGCTATACCAGAGACAATGAGCAGTTCTTC
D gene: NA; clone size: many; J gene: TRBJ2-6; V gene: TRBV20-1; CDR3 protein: CSASRAGSRSGANVLTF; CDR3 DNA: TGCAGTGCTAGCCGGGCGGGCAGCCGGTCTGGGGCCAACGTCCTGACTTTC
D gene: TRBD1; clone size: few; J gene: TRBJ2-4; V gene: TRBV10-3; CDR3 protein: CAISEAGDRNIQYF; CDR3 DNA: TGTGCCATCAGTGAGGCCGGGGACAGAAACATTCAGTACTTC
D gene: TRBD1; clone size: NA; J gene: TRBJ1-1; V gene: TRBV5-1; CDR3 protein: CASRDRGGMNTEAFF; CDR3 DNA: TGCGCCAGCCGGGACAGGGGAGGGATGAACACTGAAGCTTTCTTT
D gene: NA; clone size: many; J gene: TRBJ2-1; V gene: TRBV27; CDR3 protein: CASSLSPYNEQFF; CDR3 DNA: TGTGCCAGCAGTTTATCCCCCTACAATGAGCAGTTCTTC
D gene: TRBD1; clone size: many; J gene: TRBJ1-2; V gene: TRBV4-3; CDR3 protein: CASSPTGVNYGYTF; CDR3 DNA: TGCGCCAGCAGCCCTACAGGGGTAAACTATGGCTACACCTTC
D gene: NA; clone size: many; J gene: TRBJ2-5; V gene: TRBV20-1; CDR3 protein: CSALRRGGPETQYF; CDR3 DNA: TGCAGTGCCCTCAGGAGGGGGGGCCCGGAGACCCAGTACTTC
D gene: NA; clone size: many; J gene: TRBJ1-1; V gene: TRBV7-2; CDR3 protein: CASSYARDTEAFF; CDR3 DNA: TGTGCCAGCAGTTACGCTAGAGACACTGAAGCTTTCTTT
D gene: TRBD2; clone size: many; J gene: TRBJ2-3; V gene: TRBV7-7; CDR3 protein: CASSPGTSVTDTQYF; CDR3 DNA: TGTGCCAGCAGCCCGGGGACTAGCGTCACAGATACGCAGTATTTT
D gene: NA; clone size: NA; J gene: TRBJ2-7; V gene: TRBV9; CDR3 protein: CASSEEGRSSYEQYF; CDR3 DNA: TGTGCCAGCAGCGAGGAGGGGAGAAGCTCCTACGAGCAGTACTTC
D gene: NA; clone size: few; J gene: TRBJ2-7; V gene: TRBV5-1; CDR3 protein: CASSSIFYEQYF; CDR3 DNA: TGCGCCAGCAGCTCCATCTTCTACGAGCAGTACTTC
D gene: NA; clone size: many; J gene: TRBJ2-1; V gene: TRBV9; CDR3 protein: CASSVGQAWEQFF; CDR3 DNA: TGTGCCAGCAGCGTAGGACAGGCGTGGGAGCAGTTCTTC
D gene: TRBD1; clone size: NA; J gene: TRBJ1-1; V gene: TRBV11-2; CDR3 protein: CASSLDPRGTSEAFF; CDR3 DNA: TGTGCCAGCAGCTTAGACCCCAGGGGGACGTCCGAAGCTTTCTTT
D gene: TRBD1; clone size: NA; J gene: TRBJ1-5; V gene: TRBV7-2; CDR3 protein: CASGETGVGYQPQHF; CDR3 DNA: TGTGCCAGCGGAGAGACAGGGGTAGGATATCAGCCCCAGCATTTT
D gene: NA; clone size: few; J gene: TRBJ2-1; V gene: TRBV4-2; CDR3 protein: CASSQDEGPIPQEQFF; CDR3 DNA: TGTGCCAGCAGCCAAGATGAGGGTCCTATACCCCAAGAGCAGTTCTTC
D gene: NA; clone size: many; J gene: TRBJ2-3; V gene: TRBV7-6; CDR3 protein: CASSLRTSTDTQYF; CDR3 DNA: TGTGCCAGCAGCTTACGAACCTCCACAGATACGCAGTATTTT